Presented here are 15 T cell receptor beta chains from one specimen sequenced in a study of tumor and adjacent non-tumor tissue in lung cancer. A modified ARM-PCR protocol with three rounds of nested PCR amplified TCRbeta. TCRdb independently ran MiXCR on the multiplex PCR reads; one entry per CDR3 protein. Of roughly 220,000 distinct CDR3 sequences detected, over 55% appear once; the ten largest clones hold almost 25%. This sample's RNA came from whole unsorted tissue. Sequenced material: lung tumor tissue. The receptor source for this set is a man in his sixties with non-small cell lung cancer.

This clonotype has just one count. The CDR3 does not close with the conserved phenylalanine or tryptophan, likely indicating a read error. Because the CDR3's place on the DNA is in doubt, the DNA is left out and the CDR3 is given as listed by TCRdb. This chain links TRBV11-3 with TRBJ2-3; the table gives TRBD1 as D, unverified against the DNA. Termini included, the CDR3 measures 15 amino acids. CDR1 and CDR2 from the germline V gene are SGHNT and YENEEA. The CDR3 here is CASSFRQGTTDTEYI.

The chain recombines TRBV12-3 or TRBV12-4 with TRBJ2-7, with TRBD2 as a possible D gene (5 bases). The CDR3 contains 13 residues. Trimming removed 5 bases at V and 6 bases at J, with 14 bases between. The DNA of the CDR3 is TGTGCCAGCAGTAGAGGGAATACGGCCGAGCAGTACTTC. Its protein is CASSRGNTAEQYF.

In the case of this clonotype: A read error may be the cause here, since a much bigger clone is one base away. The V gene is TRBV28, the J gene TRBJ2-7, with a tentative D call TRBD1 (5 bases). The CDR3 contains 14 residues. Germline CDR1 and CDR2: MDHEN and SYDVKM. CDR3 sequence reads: CVSSLVQATYEQYF. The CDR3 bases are TGTGTCAGCAGTTTAGTACAGGCCACGTACGAGCAGTACTTC.

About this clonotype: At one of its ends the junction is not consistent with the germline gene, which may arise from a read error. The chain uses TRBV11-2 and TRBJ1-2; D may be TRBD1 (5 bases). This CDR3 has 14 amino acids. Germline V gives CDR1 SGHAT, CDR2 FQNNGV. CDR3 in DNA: TGTGCCAGTAGCTCCGGGACGACACGAGATGGCTACACCTTC. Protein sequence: CASSSGTTRDGYTF.

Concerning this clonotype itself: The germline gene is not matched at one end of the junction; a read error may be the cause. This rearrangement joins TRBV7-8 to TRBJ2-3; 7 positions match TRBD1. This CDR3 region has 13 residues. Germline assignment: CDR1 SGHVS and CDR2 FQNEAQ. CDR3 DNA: TGTGCCAGCAGCTTCACTGGGACAGATATGCAGTATTTT. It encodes CASSFTGTDMQYF.

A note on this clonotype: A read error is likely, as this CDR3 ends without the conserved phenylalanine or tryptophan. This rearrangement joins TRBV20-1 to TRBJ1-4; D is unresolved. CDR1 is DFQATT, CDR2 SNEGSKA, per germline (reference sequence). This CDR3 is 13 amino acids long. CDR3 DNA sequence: TGCAGTGCTAGTTCGGGGATTAATGGAAAACTGTTTATT. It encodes CSASSGINGKLFI.

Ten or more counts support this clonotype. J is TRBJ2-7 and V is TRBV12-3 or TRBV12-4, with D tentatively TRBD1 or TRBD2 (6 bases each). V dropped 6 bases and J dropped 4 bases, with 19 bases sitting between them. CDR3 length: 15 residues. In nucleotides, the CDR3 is TGTGCCAGCAGGGGAGAGACGACAGGAGGGTACGAGCAGTACTTC. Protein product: CASRGETTGGYEQYF.

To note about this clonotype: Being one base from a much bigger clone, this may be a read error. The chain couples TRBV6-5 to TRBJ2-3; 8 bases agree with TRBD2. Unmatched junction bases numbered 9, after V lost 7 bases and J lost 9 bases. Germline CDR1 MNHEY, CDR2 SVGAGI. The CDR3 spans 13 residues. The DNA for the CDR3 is TGTGCCAGCATCCTGGGACTAGGCGACACGCAGTATTTT. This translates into CASILGLGDTQYF.

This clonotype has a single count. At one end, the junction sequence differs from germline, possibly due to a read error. CDR3 sequence reads: CVSSQVNTWELFF. CDR3 nucleotide sequence: TGTGTCAGCAGCCAGGTGAACACCTGGGAGCTGTTTTTT. V is TRBV5-4 and J is TRBJ2-2; no clear D gene. The CDR3 runs to 13 residues. From germline, CDR1 is SGHNT and CDR2 YYREEE (reference sequence).

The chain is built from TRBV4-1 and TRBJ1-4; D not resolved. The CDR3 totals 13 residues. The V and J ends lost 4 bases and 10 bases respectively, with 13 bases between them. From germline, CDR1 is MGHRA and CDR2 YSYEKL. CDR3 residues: CASSRSLDGKLFF. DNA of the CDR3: TGCGCCAGCAGCCGAAGTCTTGATGGAAAACTGTTTTTT.

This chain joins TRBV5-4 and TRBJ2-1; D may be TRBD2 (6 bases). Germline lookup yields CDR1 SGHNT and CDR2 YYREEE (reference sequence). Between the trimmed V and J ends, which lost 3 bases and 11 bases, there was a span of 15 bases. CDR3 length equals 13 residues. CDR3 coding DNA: TGTGCCAGCAGCTCGGACGTCGGGAGTAAGCAGTTCTTC. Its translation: CASSSDVGSKQFF.

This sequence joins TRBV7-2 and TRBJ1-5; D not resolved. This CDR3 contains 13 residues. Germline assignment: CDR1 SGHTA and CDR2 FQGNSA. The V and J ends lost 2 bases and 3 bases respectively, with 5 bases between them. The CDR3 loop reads CASSLSFNQPQHF. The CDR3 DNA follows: TGTGCCAGCAGCTTATCCTTCAATCAGCCCCAGCATTTT.

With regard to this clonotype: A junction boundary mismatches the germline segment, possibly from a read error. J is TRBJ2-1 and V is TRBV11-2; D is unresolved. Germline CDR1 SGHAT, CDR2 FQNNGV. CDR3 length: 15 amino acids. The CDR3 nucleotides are TGTGCCAGCAGTTTAGATCAAGGGTCGGTATATGAGCAGTTCTTC. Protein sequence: CASSLDQGSVYEQFF.

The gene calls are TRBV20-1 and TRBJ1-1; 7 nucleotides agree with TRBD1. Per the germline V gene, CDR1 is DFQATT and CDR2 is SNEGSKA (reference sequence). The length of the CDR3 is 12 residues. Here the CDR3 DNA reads TGCATGGGAGTGACAGGGCCCACTGAAGCTTTCTTT. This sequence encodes CMGVTGPTEAFF.

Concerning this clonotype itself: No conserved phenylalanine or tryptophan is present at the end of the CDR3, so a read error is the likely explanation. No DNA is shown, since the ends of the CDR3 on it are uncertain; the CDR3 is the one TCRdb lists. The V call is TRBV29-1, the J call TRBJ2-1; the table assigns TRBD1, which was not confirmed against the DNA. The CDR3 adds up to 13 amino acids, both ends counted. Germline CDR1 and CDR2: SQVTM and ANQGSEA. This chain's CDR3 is CSVGAGMNNEQII.